The 3 T cell receptor beta chains below were found in one sample sequenced in a study of shared clonotypes between healthy human individuals. The data were produced by immunoSEQ multiplex PCR, yet TCRdb's version contains in-frame clones alone and is incomplete. The profile shows around 600,000 clones, roughly 97% of them singletons. The sequencing input was naive CD4+ T cells sorted from blood. Subset in this sample: CD45RA+ positively selected. The receptors here all came from a woman in her twenties or thirties in good health.

This clone was picked up one time. This chain uses TRBV7-9 with TRBJ2-3; D gene unclear. V gave up 6 bases and J gave up 2 bases, with 18 bases separating them. The CDR3 is 16 amino acids. Germline V CDR1 and CDR2: SEHNR, FQNEAQ (reference sequence). The CDR3 DNA reads TGTGCCAGCAGTCCAAGGTGGCAGTTTAACACAGATACGCAGTATTTT. Protein: CASSPRWQFNTDTQYF.

V is TRBV7-9 and J is TRBJ2-2; 8 bases line up with TRBD2. CDR1 and CDR2 from the germline V gene are SEHNR and FQNEAQ (reference sequence). This CDR3 comprises 15 residues. Losses at the gene ends were 5 bases for V and 4 bases for J; bases not matched to a gene: 6. This CDR3 reads CASSLGGVRTGELFF. In DNA form, the CDR3 reads TGTGCCAGCAGCCTCGGGGGGGTACGCACCGGGGAGCTGTTTTTT.

The V and J genes are TRBV6-5 and TRBJ1-2, with D possibly TRBD1 on 6 matching bases. V dropped 6 bases and J dropped 7 bases, with 18 bases sitting between them. This CDR3 is 14 amino acids long. Germline loops: CDR1 MNHEY, CDR2 SVGAGI. CDR3 sequence: CASRPSGQLTGYTF. The CDR3 bases are TGTGCCAGCAGACCATCCGGACAGCTTACTGGCTACACCTTC.